These T cell receptor beta chains were read from a single sample in a study of blood T cell repertoires in COVID-19. Measured with immunoSEQ multiplex PCR; TCRdb has only the in-frame clones, and not every one. Of about 95,000 clones listed, 81% are singletons. Sequenced: peripheral blood. These receptors came from an elderly man with active or convalescent COVID-19. Both conserved end residues are part of each CDR3. A D gene is named only where the DNA matches it firmly. Size tells how often a clone was seen (once, few, many) or the class of an expanded clone, and some rows leave it out.

j_call: TRBJ2-7; v_call: TRBV28; clone_size: -; d_call: TRBD2; cdr3_length: 13; cdr3_aa: CASREPGLGEQYF
j_call: TRBJ2-7; v_call: TRBV7-6; clone_size: -; d_call: TRBD1; cdr3_length: 14; cdr3_aa: CASSPRQGPGEQYF
j_call: TRBJ1-1; v_call: TRBV10-2; clone_size: -; d_call: -; cdr3_length: 15; cdr3_aa: CASTPGRTSNTEAFF
j_call: TRBJ2-7; v_call: TRBV25-1; clone_size: few; d_call: -; cdr3_length: 16; cdr3_aa: CASSDLEGPAGYEQYF
j_call: TRBJ1-2; v_call: TRBV19; clone_size: -; d_call: TRBD1; cdr3_length: 14; cdr3_aa: CASSIRGAEYGYTF
j_call: TRBJ1-2; v_call: TRBV4-1; clone_size: -; d_call: -; cdr3_length: 16; cdr3_aa: CASSQEGAAGFSGYTF
j_call: TRBJ1-2; v_call: TRBV29-1; clone_size: once; d_call: -; cdr3_length: 14; cdr3_aa: CSAPSGGTTYGYTF
j_call: TRBJ1-5; v_call: TRBV4-3; clone_size: -; d_call: -; cdr3_length: 13; cdr3_aa: CASSEATGWPQHF
j_call: TRBJ2-7; v_call: TRBV28; clone_size: -; d_call: TRBD1; cdr3_length: 16; cdr3_aa: CASSLPGQALSYEQYF
j_call: TRBJ1-1; v_call: TRBV9; clone_size: -; d_call: -; cdr3_length: 15; cdr3_aa: CASSVGQGTDTEAFF
j_call: TRBJ2-3; v_call: TRBV5-1; clone_size: once; d_call: -; cdr3_length: 15; cdr3_aa: CASSLTAVSTDTQYF
j_call: TRBJ2-3; v_call: TRBV5-1; clone_size: once; d_call: TRBD2; cdr3_length: 16; cdr3_aa: CASFLGLAGLTDTQYF
j_call: TRBJ1-2; v_call: TRBV5-4; clone_size: -; d_call: -; cdr3_length: 16; cdr3_aa: CASSLGGPSRLYGYTF
j_call: TRBJ2-2; v_call: TRBV10-1; clone_size: -; d_call: TRBD1; cdr3_length: 14; cdr3_aa: CASKGDSNTGELFF
j_call: TRBJ2-5; v_call: TRBV13; clone_size: few; d_call: -; cdr3_length: 13; cdr3_aa: CASSSRAPGAQYF
j_call: TRBJ1-4; v_call: TRBV28; clone_size: -; d_call: TRBD1; cdr3_length: 18; cdr3_aa: CASSSGGRDLATNEKLFF
j_call: TRBJ1-2; v_call: TRBV19; clone_size: -; d_call: TRBD1; cdr3_length: 16; cdr3_aa: CASSMGRDEGAYGYTF
j_call: TRBJ1-6; v_call: TRBV6-5; clone_size: -; d_call: TRBD1; cdr3_length: 13; cdr3_aa: CASRGQGDSPLHF
j_call: TRBJ1-2; v_call: TRBV4-1; clone_size: -; d_call: -; cdr3_length: 16; cdr3_aa: CASSQGTSDPKYGYTF
j_call: TRBJ1-4; v_call: TRBV3-1/TRBV3-2; clone_size: once; d_call: -; cdr3_length: 14; cdr3_aa: CASSQVGQYEKLFF
j_call: TRBJ2-3; v_call: TRBV24-1; clone_size: -; d_call: TRBD1; cdr3_length: 16; cdr3_aa: CATSDRQGARTDTQYF
j_call: TRBJ2-2; v_call: TRBV7-6; clone_size: once; d_call: -; cdr3_length: 15; cdr3_aa: CASSLGAGKVGELFF
j_call: TRBJ1-2; v_call: TRBV18; clone_size: once; d_call: -; cdr3_length: 15; cdr3_aa: CASSPMRELDYGYTF
j_call: TRBJ1-3; v_call: TRBV5-4; clone_size: -; d_call: -; cdr3_length: 15; cdr3_aa: CASSLIEGTGNTIYF
j_call: TRBJ1-1; v_call: TRBV5-1; clone_size: -; d_call: TRBD1; cdr3_length: 16; cdr3_aa: CASSLGSTGRNTEAFF
j_call: TRBJ2-5; v_call: TRBV2; clone_size: -; d_call: -; cdr3_length: 15; cdr3_aa: CASRRGGALQETQYF
j_call: TRBJ1-1; v_call: TRBV18; clone_size: -; d_call: TRBD1; cdr3_length: 14; cdr3_aa: CASSPRTGNSEAFF
j_call: TRBJ1-6; v_call: TRBV2; clone_size: few; d_call: TRBD1; cdr3_length: 14; cdr3_aa: CASKDGQGSSPLHF